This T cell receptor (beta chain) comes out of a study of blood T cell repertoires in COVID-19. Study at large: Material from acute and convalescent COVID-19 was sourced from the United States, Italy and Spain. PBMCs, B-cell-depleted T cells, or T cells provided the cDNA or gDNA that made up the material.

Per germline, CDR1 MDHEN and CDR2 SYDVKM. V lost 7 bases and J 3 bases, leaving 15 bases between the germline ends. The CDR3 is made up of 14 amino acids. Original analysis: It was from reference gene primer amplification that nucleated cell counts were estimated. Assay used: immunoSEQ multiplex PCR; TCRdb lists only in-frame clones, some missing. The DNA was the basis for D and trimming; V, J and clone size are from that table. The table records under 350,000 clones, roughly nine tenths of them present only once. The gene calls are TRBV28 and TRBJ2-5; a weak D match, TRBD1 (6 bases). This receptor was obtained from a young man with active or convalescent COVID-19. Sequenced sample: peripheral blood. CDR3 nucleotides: TGTGCCAGCACCCTTCTCGGGACAAAAGAGACCCAGTACTTC. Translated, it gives CASTLLGTKETQYF.